The 8 T cell receptor beta chains below were found in one sample sequenced in a study of control samples from healthy donors and cancer patients. Clones were read by immunoSEQ multiplex PCR, and TCRdb kept only the in-frame ones, dropping some. The repertoire holds about 150,000 clones, with about 86% as singletons. The sample taken for sequencing was blood. These receptors were obtained from a man between 18 and 35 years old in good health.

The rearrangement uses TRBV2 and TRBJ1-5; no firm D call. Per germline, CDR1 SNHLY and CDR2 FYNNEI. This CDR3 has 14 residues. V lost 6 bases to trimming and J lost 7 bases, with 16 bases between them. As DNA, the CDR3 is TGTGCCAGCAGCAAAACCCAGCAGGAGCAGCCCCAGCATTTT. Translating gives CASSKTQQEQPQHF.

In this sample, this clone turned up once. The CDR3 protein is CASSDSVGNEQFF. For the CDR3, the DNA is TGTGCCAGCAGTGACTCTGTGGGAAATGAGCAGTTCTTC. J is TRBJ2-1 and V is TRBV6-4; D is unclear. Germline assignment: CDR1 MRHNA and CDR2 SNTAGT. The CDR3 runs 13 residues. V lost 0 bases, J lost 7 bases, and 7 bases lay in between.

The rearrangement joins TRBV28 to TRBJ2-4, with D perhaps matching TRBD1 or TRBD2 (5 bases each). Germline CDR1 MDHEN, CDR2 SYDVKM. V was clipped by 7 bases and J by 14 bases, with 21 bases between them. CDR3 length equals 13 residues. The CDR3 loop reads CASTSGTELVKYF. Here the CDR3 DNA reads TGTGCCAGCACCTCCGGGACGGAGCTTGTTAAGTACTTC.

The chain recombines TRBV19 with TRBJ2-7, with D tentatively TRBD2 (5 bases). The CDR3 sequence is 11 residues long. The V and J ends lost 8 bases and 2 bases respectively, with 7 bases between them. Germline V gene data show CDR1 as LNHDA and CDR2 as SQIVND (reference sequence). The CDR3 region is CASSEAYEQYF. The CDR3 region has the DNA TGTGCCAGTTCGGAGGCCTACGAGCAGTACTTC. Drawing the rest from reference TRBV19 and TRBJ2-7, the complete variable domain is DGGITQSPKYLFRKEGQNVTLSCEQNLNHDAMYWYRQDPGQGLRLIYYSQIVNDFQKGDIAEGYSVSREKKESFPLTVTSAQKNPTAFYLCASSEAYEQYFGPGTRLTVT.

The chain has TRBV7-2 and TRBJ2-5; either TRBD1 or TRBD2 may supply D (5 bases each). The CDR3 covers 15 residues. CDR1 is SGHTA, CDR2 FQGNSA, per germline. With 1 base removed from V and 2 bases from J, the gap between germline ends came to 11 bases. The CDR3 here is CASSLGGRPQETQYF. The DNA of the CDR3 is TGTGCCAGCAGCTTAGGGGGACGGCCTCAAGAGACCCAGTACTTC.

V gene TRBV5-8 combines with J gene TRBJ2-7; TRBD1 aligns across 8 bases. The V and J ends lost 3 bases and 0 bases, in that order; junction bases with no gene match: 2. The CDR3 consists of 14 residues. CDR1 is SGHTS, CDR2 YDEGEE, per germline. CDR3 nucleotides: TGTGCCAGCAGCTCGGACAGGGTCTCCTACGAGCAGTACTTC. It codes for CASSSDRVSYEQYF.

V gene TRBV7-2 combines with J gene TRBJ1-5; possibly TRBD1 for D (5 bases). V lost 5 bases to trimming and J lost 1 base, with 12 bases between them. The CDR3 is 15 residues long. Germline V gene lookup returns CDR1 SGHTA and CDR2 FQGNSA. CDR3 protein: CASSPTVLSNQPQHF. DNA for the CDR3: TGTGCCAGCAGCCCGACAGTACTAAGCAATCAGCCCCAGCATTTT.

The rearrangement uses TRBV7-9 and TRBJ2-7; 7 bases agree with TRBD1. CDR3 length: 15 amino acids. The germline V gene encodes CDR1 SEHNR and CDR2 FQNEAQ (reference sequence). After removal of 5 bases from V and 2 bases from J, the junction contained 9 bases not matched to a gene. The CDR3 DNA follows: TGTGCCAGCAGCCTTTCGACAGGGCTCGCCTACGAGCAGTACTTC. Translated, it gives CASSLSTGLAYEQYF.